This paragraph covers one TCR beta chain sequence. Germline and junction disagree at one end, which may indicate a read error. This sample stems from a study of CD4 and CD8 cells across lung adenocarcinoma regions. Each CDR3 protein is one row after TCRdb ran MiXCR on the PCR reads. The table records approximately 17,000 distinct CDR3 sequences, roughly 50% of them present only once. Samples came from patients with localized non-small cell lung adenocarcinoma. From germline, CDR1 is WSHSY and CDR2 SAAADI. CDR3 length: 14 residues. Sequenced material: CD4+ T cells from the margin of a lung tumor. This clonotype was sampled from a male donor with lung adenocarcinoma. The CD4 and CD8 labels of this study may be unreliable. The V and J genes are TRBV10-2 and TRBJ2-4, with a tentative D call TRBD1 (7 bases). The CDR3 sequence is CAGRGVGGKNTQYF. The DNA of the CDR3 is TGCGCCGGCAGGGGGGTGGGGGGCAAAAACACTCAGTACTTC.